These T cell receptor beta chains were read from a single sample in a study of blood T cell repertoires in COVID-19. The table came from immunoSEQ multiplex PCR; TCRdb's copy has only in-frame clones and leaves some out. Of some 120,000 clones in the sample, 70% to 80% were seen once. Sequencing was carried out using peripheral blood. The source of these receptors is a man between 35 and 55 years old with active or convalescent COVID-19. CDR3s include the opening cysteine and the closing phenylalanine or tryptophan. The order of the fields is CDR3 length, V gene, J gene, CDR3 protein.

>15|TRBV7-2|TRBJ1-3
CASSSLQVSGNTIYF
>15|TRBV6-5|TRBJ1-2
CASSYSGGENYGYTF
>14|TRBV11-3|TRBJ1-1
CASSPRTGGPEAFF
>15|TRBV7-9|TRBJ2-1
CASSLVGLADNEQFF
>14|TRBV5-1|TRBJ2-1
CASSRDRGLNEQFF
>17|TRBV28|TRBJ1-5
CASSSTGDLYSNQPQHF
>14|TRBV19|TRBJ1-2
CASSPGTAHYGYTF
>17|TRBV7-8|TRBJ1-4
CASSFGVVGATNEKLFF
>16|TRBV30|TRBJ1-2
CAWTSGPAAAGGGYTF
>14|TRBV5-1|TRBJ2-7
CASSLVQGSYEQYF
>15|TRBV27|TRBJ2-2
CASSFGGRSTGELFF
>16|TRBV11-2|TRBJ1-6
CASSQQPLSYNSPLHF
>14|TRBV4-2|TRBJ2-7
CASSQVGQGIEQYF
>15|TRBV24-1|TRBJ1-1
CATSDSRQGLTEAFF
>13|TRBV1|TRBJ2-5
CTSSPDREETQYF
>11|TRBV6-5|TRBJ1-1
CASRSGTGAFF
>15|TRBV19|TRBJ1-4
CASSIGQGGKEKLFF
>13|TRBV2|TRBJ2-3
CASSLGSRDTQYF
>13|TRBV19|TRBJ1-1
CASSISVKTEAFF
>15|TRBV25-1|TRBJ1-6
CASSEAGPNNSPLHF
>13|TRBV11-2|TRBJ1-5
CASSLESGMPQHF
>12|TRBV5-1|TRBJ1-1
CASSTGQDEAFF
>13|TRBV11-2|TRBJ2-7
CASSLDGGGEQYF
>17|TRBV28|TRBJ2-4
CASSPAAVPLAKNIQYF
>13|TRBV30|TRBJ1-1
CAWSVSGGTTAFF
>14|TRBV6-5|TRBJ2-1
CASLPRGGLDEQFF
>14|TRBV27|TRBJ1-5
CASSAGLGPQPQHF